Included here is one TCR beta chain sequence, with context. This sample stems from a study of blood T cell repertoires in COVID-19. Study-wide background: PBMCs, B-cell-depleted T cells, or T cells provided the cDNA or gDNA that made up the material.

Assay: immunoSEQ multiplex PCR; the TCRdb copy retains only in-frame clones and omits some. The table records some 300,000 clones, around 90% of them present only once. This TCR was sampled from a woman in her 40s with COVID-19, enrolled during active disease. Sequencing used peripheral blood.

CDR3 sequence reads: CASSEALIGEGYTF. CDR3 nucleotide sequence: TGTGCCAGCAGTGAAGCCCTCATCGGTGAGGGCTACACCTTC. The chain carries TRBV2 and TRBJ1-2, with D unresolved. The V and J ends lost 0 bases and 8 bases respectively, with 13 bases between them. Germline values: CDR1 SNHLY, CDR2 FYNNEI. The CDR3 sequence is 14 residues long.